The source of this T cell receptor (beta chain) is a study of blood T cell repertoires in COVID-19. Study as a whole: Acute-phase and convalescent COVID-19 samples originated in the United States, Italy and Spain. The analysed material was cDNA or gDNA that came from T cells, B-cell-depleted T cells, or PBMCs.

Original processing notes: Reference gene primer amplification gave nucleated cell count estimates. Profiling relied on immunoSEQ multiplex PCR, and the TCRdb table lists in-frame clones only, not all of them. That table is the source of V, J and clone size, and D and trimming were worked out from the DNA. The data show 240,000 or so clones, roughly 87% seen once. With 5 bases clipped from V and 1 base from J, the junction kept 3 bases outside the gene matches. There are 15 residues in the CDR3. Germline V lookup: CDR1 LNHNV, CDR2 YYDKDF (reference sequence). Sequencing was performed on peripheral blood. The sequence came from a woman younger than 45 with acute or convalescent COVID-19. The chain uses TRBV15 and TRBJ2-5; 11 bases are shared with TRBD1. The CDR3 DNA follows: TGTGCCACCAGCGGGGACAGGGGGTCCCAAGAGACCCAGTACTTC. Its translation: CATSGDRGSQETQYF.